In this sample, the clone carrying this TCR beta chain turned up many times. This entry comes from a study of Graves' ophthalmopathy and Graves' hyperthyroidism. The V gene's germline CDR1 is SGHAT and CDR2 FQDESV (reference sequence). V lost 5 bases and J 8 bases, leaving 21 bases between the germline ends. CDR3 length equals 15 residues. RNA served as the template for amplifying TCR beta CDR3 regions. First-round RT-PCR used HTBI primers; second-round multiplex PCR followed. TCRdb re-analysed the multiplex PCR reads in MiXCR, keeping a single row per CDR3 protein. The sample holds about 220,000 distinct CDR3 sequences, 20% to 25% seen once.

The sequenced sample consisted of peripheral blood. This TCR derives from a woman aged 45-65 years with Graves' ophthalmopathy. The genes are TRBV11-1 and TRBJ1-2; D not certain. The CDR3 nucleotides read TGTGCCAGCAGCGATCTGACTAGTCCCTATTCCGGCTACACCTTC. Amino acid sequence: CASSDLTSPYSGYTF.